What follows are 5 T cell receptor beta chains derived from one specimen sequenced in a study of vaccination and CD4 T cells after COVID-19. The Oncomine TCR Beta short-read assay was applied to DNA of cultured CD4+ T cells. TCRdb ran MiXCR on the PCR reads and lists one entry per CDR3 protein. The table lists 13,000 to 15,000 distinct CDR3 sequences, about 50% of them singletons, with about 7.8% in the top ten. Noted treatment: roughly ten-day PBMC culture with coronavirus spike peptide pools or control peptides (ViraFEST assay). These receptors are not linked to any known antigen. Sequencing was carried out using CD4+ T cells from blood, cultured in vitro. These receptor sequences come from a human donor who had recovered from COVID-19.

There are a few counts of this clonotype. The rearrangement uses TRBV7-2 and TRBJ2-1; TRBD1 or TRBD2 may be the D gene (5 bases each). The V end lost 1 base, the J end lost 8 bases, and 21 bases lay between the germline ends. The CDR3 runs 17 residues. CDR1 and CDR2 from the germline V gene are SGHTA and FQGNSA. For the CDR3, the DNA is TGTGCCAGCAGCTTAGGGGGGTGGGGGTCAACGGAAGATGAGCAGTTCTTC. Protein sequence: CASSLGGWGSTEDEQFF.

The rearrangement links TRBV24-1 to TRBJ2-4; 10 bases are a match to TRBD1. J was trimmed by 7 bases and V by 12 bases; bases with no gene match: 8. This CDR3 comprises 13 residues. From germline, CDR1 is KGHDR and CDR2 SFDVKD. The CDR3 DNA is TGTGCCGCCGCTGGGACAGGGGTGAACATTCAGTACTTC. It is translated as CAAAGTGVNIQYF.

The J gene is TRBJ2-5, the V gene TRBV6-5, with TRBD1 matching 10 bases. The V gene end was trimmed by 1 base and the J gene end by 1 base; junction bases not matched to a gene: 6. Germline loops: CDR1 MNHEY, CDR2 SVGAGI. The CDR3 runs to 17 residues. The CDR3 here is CASSYFRTGGSQETQYF. The CDR3, as DNA: TGTGCCAGCAGTTACTTCCGGACAGGGGGTAGCCAAGAGACCCAGTACTTC.

This chain uses TRBV27 with TRBJ2-4; D perhaps matches TRBD1 (6 bases). Germline CDR1 and CDR2: MNHEY and SMNVEV (reference sequence). CDR3 length: 16 residues. V shed 4 bases and J shed 0 bases, with 13 bases lying between them. DNA of the CDR3: TGTGCCAGCAGTTCCGGGACAACTATAGCCAAAAACATTCAGTACTTC. It yields the protein CASSSGTTIAKNIQYF.

This chain connects TRBV12-3 or TRBV12-4 to TRBJ2-5, with a weak D call TRBD2 (6 bases). V lost 3 bases, J lost 6 bases, and 14 bases lay in between. This CDR3 spans 14 amino acids. The CDR3 bases are TGTGCCAGCAGTTTTTACGGGGGAGTAAAGACCCAGTACTTC. This codes for CASSFYGGVKTQYF.